This TCR beta chain was sequenced in a study of blood T cells in healthy people across ages. About the research overall: T cells yielded about one barcoded beta molecule per two cells through template switching.

Next came a second PCR, run for about 7 to 12 cycles, which used a sample-barcoded 5' primer along with a J-beta primer mix. Researchers report that a template-switch adaptor with 12 random nucleotides tagged each cDNA molecule. Using its own MiXCR run on the 5' RACE reads, TCRdb lists one record per CDR3 protein. This repertoire shows over a million distinct CDR3 sequences, approximately 40% found once; its top ten account for roughly 7.7%. The sample holds a few counts of this clonotype. The antigen is undetermined. Per the germline V gene, CDR1 is SGHRS and CDR2 is YFSETQ. J was trimmed by 6 bases and V by 5 bases; bases with no gene match: 6. The CDR3 sequence is 13 residues long. Points from the study as a whole: Estimates based on one million T cells were treated as lower bounds.

The V gene is TRBV5-1, the J gene TRBJ2-3; the match to TRBD1 covers 7 bases. Material for sequencing was blood. This clonotype was sampled from a woman younger than 35 in good health. Here the CDR3 reads CASSAGGSDTQYF. The CDR3 DNA reads as TGCGCCAGCAGTGCAGGGGGATCGGATACGCAGTATTTT.